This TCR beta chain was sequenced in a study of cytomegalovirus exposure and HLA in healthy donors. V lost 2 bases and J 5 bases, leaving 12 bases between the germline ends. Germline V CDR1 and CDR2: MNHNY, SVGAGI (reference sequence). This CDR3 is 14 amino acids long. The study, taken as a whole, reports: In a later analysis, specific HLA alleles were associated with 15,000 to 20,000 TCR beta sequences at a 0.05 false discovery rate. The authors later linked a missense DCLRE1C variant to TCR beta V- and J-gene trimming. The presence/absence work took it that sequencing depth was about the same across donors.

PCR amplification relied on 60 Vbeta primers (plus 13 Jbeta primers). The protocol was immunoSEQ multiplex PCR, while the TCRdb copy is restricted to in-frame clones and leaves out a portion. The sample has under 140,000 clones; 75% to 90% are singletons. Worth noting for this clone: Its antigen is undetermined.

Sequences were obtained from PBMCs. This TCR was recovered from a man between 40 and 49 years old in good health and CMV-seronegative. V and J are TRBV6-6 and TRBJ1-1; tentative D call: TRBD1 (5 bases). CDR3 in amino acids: CASSYEGAGTEAFF. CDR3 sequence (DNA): TGTGCCAGCAGTTACGAAGGGGCCGGAACTGAAGCTTTCTTT.